One and the same sample provided the 6 T cell receptor beta chains below, sequenced in a study of blood T cell repertoires in COVID-19. Sequencing was performed with immunoSEQ multiplex PCR; in TCRdb, only in-frame clones are kept and a portion is missing. The sample has approximately 250,000 clones, about 91% seen once. The source material was PBMCs or T cells enriched from blood (not recorded which). All receptors come from a middle-aged woman with acute COVID-19.

J is TRBJ1-5 and V is TRBV7-8; 10 nucleotides match TRBD1. Trimming took 6 bases from V and 6 from J; bases not matched to a gene: 8. The CDR3 covers 15 residues. Germline V gives CDR1 SGHVS, CDR2 FQNEAQ. Here the CDR3 DNA reads TGTGCCAGCAGTCCCCGGGACAGGGGAACTCAGCCCCAGCATTTT. Its protein is CASSPRDRGTQPQHF.

This chain uses TRBV30 with TRBJ1-5; 7 nucleotides match TRBD1. The junction had 8 bases not matched to a gene; V was cut back by 2 bases and J by 4 bases. The CDR3 consists of 15 residues. Per germline, CDR1 GTSNPN and CDR2 SVGIG (reference sequence). The CDR3, as DNA: TGTGCCTGGAGTATCCGAGACAGGGATAATCAGCCCCAGCATTTT. Amino acid sequence: CAWSIRDRDNQPQHF.

This clone was picked up one time. The CDR3 sequence: CASSVGGGGNTIYF. For the CDR3, the DNA is TGTGCCAGCAGCGTAGGAGGAGGTGGAAACACCATATATTTT. V is TRBV9 and J is TRBJ1-3; D gene unclear. The CDR3 is 14 amino acids. The germline V gene encodes CDR1 SGDLS and CDR2 YYNGEE. V was clipped by 0 bases and J by 3 bases, with 7 bases between them.

The chain links TRBV9 to TRBJ2-3; a weak D match, TRBD2 (7 bases). This CDR3 has 15 amino acids. CDR1 is SGDLS, CDR2 YYNGEE, per germline. Trimming pared 5 bases from V and 1 base from J, leaving 14 bases between. The CDR3 loop is CASRGGDPRTDTQYF. The CDR3 region has the DNA TGTGCCAGCAGAGGGGGGGATCCCCGCACAGATACGCAGTATTTT.

The CDR3: CASSLASYGAEGSLHF. The CDR3 coding sequence is TGTGCCAGCAGCTTAGCCAGTTATGGTGCCGAGGGCAGCCTCCACTTT. The V gene is TRBV7-2, the J gene TRBJ1-6, with no clear D. The V and J ends lost 0 bases and 15 bases respectively, with 21 bases between them. From germline, CDR1 is SGHTA and CDR2 FQGNSA. The CDR3 consists of 16 residues.

This clone was counted a few times. This chain connects TRBV5-1 to TRBJ2-2, with TRBD1 identical over 8 bases. The CDR3 is 14 amino acids. V lost 4 bases and J lost 1; bases outside the gene matches: 0. Germline CDR1 reads SGHRS; CDR2 reads YFSETQ. The CDR3 spells CASSGTGNTGELFF. DNA for the CDR3: TGCGCCAGCAGCGGGACAGGGAACACCGGGGAGCTGTTTTTT. The variable domain in full, with the rest retrieved from reference TRBV5-1 and TRBJ2-2, is KAGVTQTPRYLIKTRGQQVTLSCSPISGHRSVSWYQQTPGQGLQFLFEYFSETQRNKGNFPGRFSGRQFSNSRSEMNVSTLELGDSALYLCASSGTGNTGELFFGEGSRLTVL.